Below, 30 T cell receptor beta chains from the same sample are listed, as sequenced in a study of blood T cells in healthy people across ages. Alongside a J-beta primer mix, a sample-barcoded 5' primer served in a second PCR lasting roughly 6 to 12 cycles. TCRdb passed the 5' RACE reads through MiXCR, listing each CDR3 protein once. Of approximately 1.5 million distinct CDR3 sequences listed, almost 35% were seen once; the top ten hold about 11%. Material for sequencing was blood. The receptor source for this set is a woman in her thirties in good health.

The V and J genes are TRBV5-1 and TRBJ2-3; D is undetermined. Germline CDR1 is SGHRS and CDR2 is YFSETQ. This CDR3 is 14 amino acids long. The V end lost 0 bases, the J end lost 2 bases, and 7 bases lay between the germline ends. For the CDR3, the DNA is TGCGCCAGCAGCTTGGGGGCCAACACAGATACGCAGTATTTT. Translation: CASSLGANTDTQYF.

A word on this clonotype: A clone one base away is much larger, so this may be a read error. CDR3 in DNA: TGTGCCAGCAGTGACGGGGCAGATACGCAGTATTTT. Translation gives CASSDGADTQYF. This rearrangement joins TRBV6-4 to TRBJ2-3; D unresolved. CDR3 length: 12 amino acids. CDR1 MRHNA and CDR2 SNTAGT come from the germline V gene. The V and J ends lost 2 bases and 4 bases respectively, with 4 bases between them.

This clonotype has only one observation. V is TRBV9 and J is TRBJ1-2; D gene ambiguous. This CDR3 has 13 residues. Germline CDR1 reads SGDLS; CDR2 reads YYNGEE. V lost 5 bases and J 0 bases, leaving 8 bases between the germline ends. The CDR3 nucleotides are TGTGCCAGCAGAGGCCCGGCTAACTATGGCTACACCTTC. This codes for CASRGPANYGYTF.

A remark on this clonotype: At one end the junction does not follow the germline gene, possibly because of a read error. CDR3 protein: CAWSGGFGTEAFF. The CDR3 nucleotides read TGCGCCTGGAGTGGGGGGTTCGGCACTGAAGCTTTCTTT. This sequence joins TRBV30 and TRBJ1-1; a possible D gene is TRBD1 (5 bases). The CDR3 is 13 residues long. Germline CDR1 is GTSNPN and CDR2 is SVGIG (reference sequence).

This clonotype was observed a handful of times. The V and J genes are TRBV9 and TRBJ2-1; tentatively, D is TRBD2 (5 bases). CDR3 length: 17 amino acids. In germline, CDR1 is SGDLS, CDR2 YYNGEE. Trimming cost V 1 base and J 0 bases, with 14 bases left between them. CDR3 amino acids: CASSVIASSRSYNEQFF. Written as DNA, the CDR3 is TGTGCCAGCAGCGTAATTGCTAGCTCCCGCTCCTACAATGAGCAGTTCTTC.

This clonotype appeared many times. The chain combines TRBV29-1 with TRBJ2-5; TRBD2 matches at 12 bases. After removal of 4 bases from V and 1 base from J, the junction contained 4 bases not matched to a gene. This CDR3 comprises 15 residues. Germline V CDR1 and CDR2: SQVTM, ANQGSEA. CDR3 in DNA: TGCAGCGTTGGGCTAGCGGGAGGGTTCCAAGAGACCCAGTACTTC. Protein sequence: CSVGLAGGFQETQYF.

The chain uses TRBV6-6 and TRBJ2-7; the D is unclear. Germline CDR1 and CDR2: MNHNY and SVGAGI (reference sequence). V was pared by 4 bases and J by 3 bases, with 10 bases between. The CDR3 is 13 residues long. This CDR3 reads CASSSPTNYEQYF. DNA of the CDR3: TGTGCCAGCAGTTCCCCAACGAACTACGAGCAGTACTTC.

A few counts support this clonotype. The CDR3 DNA follows: TGCGCCAGCAGCCAAGGCCGAACGGAGGTCTATGGCTACACCTTC. This encodes CASSQGRTEVYGYTF. The chain recombines TRBV4-1 with TRBJ1-2; D remains ambiguous. Germline lookup yields CDR1 MGHRA and CDR2 YSYEKL. V was clipped by 1 base and J by 4 bases, with 13 bases between them. The CDR3 consists of 15 residues.

This clonotype showed up just a few times. The J gene is TRBJ2-3, the V gene TRBV5-1, with 15 bases identical to TRBD2. Germline values: CDR1 SGHRS, CDR2 YFSETQ. V gave up 4 bases and J gave up 4 bases; unmatched junction bases: 10. The CDR3 has 18 residues. The CDR3 spells CASSRGGTSGGRADTQYF. For the CDR3, the DNA is TGCGCCAGCAGCCGCGGGGGGACTAGCGGGGGGCGCGCAGATACGCAGTATTTT.

The rearrangement joins TRBV20-1 to TRBJ2-4; tentatively, D is TRBD1 (6 bases). Germline loops: CDR1 DFQATT, CDR2 SNEGSKA (reference sequence). The CDR3 covers 14 residues. V was clipped by 2 bases and J by 3 bases, with 11 bases between them. In DNA, the CDR3 is TGCAGTGCTAGAAACAGGGAAGGCAAAAACATTCAGTACTTC. This translates into CSARNREGKNIQYF.

The chain couples TRBV6-6 to TRBJ1-5; no firm D call. This CDR3 contains 13 residues. The germline V gene encodes CDR1 MNHNY and CDR2 SVGAGI (reference sequence). The V end was cut by 6 bases, the J end by 0 bases, with 6 bases between. The CDR3 DNA follows: TGTGCCAGCAGACTGACTAGCAATCAGCCCCAGCATTTT. Translation: CASRLTSNQPQHF.

The table lists this clonotype with many counts. V and J are TRBV4-1 and TRBJ2-3, with D perhaps assigned TRBD1 or TRBD2 (6 bases each). The V and J ends lost 5 bases and 3 bases respectively, with 21 bases between them. Germline CDR1 is MGHRA and CDR2 is YSYEKL. The CDR3 is made up of 17 amino acids. Here the CDR3 DNA reads TGCGCCAGCAGCAGACCTCGGGGGCCCGCGAGTACAGATACGCAGTATTTT. As protein: CASSRPRGPASTDTQYF.

The rearrangement joins TRBV7-7 to TRBJ2-3; D is ambiguous. This CDR3 has 18 amino acids. Per germline, CDR1 SSHAT and CDR2 FNYEAQ (reference sequence). Between the trimmed V and J ends, which lost 0 bases and 7 bases, there was a span of 23 bases. In DNA, the CDR3 is TGTGCCAGCAGCTTAGCGGCAGCCTCCAACCCTAGTCCACATACGCAGTATTTT. Translated, it gives CASSLAAASNPSPHTQYF.

Many counts were recorded for this clonotype. The rearrangement links TRBV29-1 to TRBJ2-3; D not resolved. The CDR3 is made up of 11 amino acids. Trimming stripped 4 bases from V and 0 bases from J, with 2 bases between. Germline CDR1 SQVTM, CDR2 ANQGSEA. The CDR3 here is CSVVSTDTQYF. CDR3 sequence (DNA): TGCAGCGTTGTTAGCACAGATACGCAGTATTTT.

This chain joins TRBV20-1 and TRBJ2-1; 11 bases agree with TRBD2. The CDR3 extends over 18 amino acids. V lost 5 bases, J lost 0 bases, and 12 bases stayed unmatched. Looked up from germline, CDR1 is DFQATT and CDR2 is SNEGSKA (reference sequence). CDR3 DNA sequence: TGCAGTGCTTCCTCACTACTAGCGGGGGAGAGCTCCTACAATGAGCAGTTCTTC. This encodes CSASSLLAGESSYNEQFF.

Of note for this clonotype: A much larger clone sits a single nucleotide away, making a read error possible. The chain joins TRBV3-1 to TRBJ2-1, with 8 bases lining up with TRBD2. In germline, CDR1 is LGHDT, CDR2 YNNKEL (reference sequence). The J segment lost 7 bases and the V segment lost 4 bases, leaving 9 bases of the junction unmatched. The CDR3 spans 15 residues. The CDR3 sequence: CASSPAAGVRNEQFF. The CDR3 DNA is TGTGCCAGCAGCCCAGCAGCGGGGGTGCGAAATGAGCAGTTCTTC.

The chain links TRBV28 to TRBJ2-4, with 8 bases matching TRBD1. The germline gives CDR1 MDHEN, CDR2 SYDVKM. After removal of 6 bases from V and 1 base from J, the junction contained 5 bases not matched to a gene. This CDR3 has 15 residues. The CDR3 sequence: CASSSQGVAKNIQYF. The CDR3 coding sequence is TGTGCCAGCAGCTCACAGGGGGTGGCCAAAAACATTCAGTACTTC.

This clonotype was detected a few times. The gene calls are TRBV20-1 and TRBJ2-7; D unresolved. Germline assignment: CDR1 DFQATT and CDR2 SNEGSKA (reference sequence). V shed 2 bases and J shed 2 bases, with 16 bases lying between them. This CDR3 has 15 amino acids. Here the CDR3 reads CSARSGSLKAYEQYF. The CDR3 coding sequence is TGCAGTGCTAGATCCGGCTCACTCAAAGCCTACGAGCAGTACTTC.

The CDR3 sequence: CASSEGTSGGAYYNEQFF. The CDR3 DNA reads TGTGCCAGCAGCGAGGGGACTAGCGGGGGGGCATACTACAATGAGCAGTTCTTC. V and J are TRBV5-6 and TRBJ2-1; 16 bases agree with TRBD2. CDR1 is SGHDT, CDR2 YYEEEE, per germline. This CDR3 has 18 residues. The J segment lost 3 bases and the V segment lost 4 bases, leaving 7 bases of the junction unmatched.

The chain employs TRBV5-4 and TRBJ2-1; 10 bases fit TRBD1. Germline V gene lookup returns CDR1 SGHNT and CDR2 YYREEE (reference sequence). The CDR3 sequence is 15 residues long. The V and J ends lost 6 bases and 4 bases, in that order; junction bases with no gene match: 7. CDR3 coding DNA: TGTGCCAGCATTCGGGACAGGGGTGGGTACAATGAGCAGTTCTTC. Amino acid sequence: CASIRDRGGYNEQFF.

This sequence joins TRBV30 and TRBJ2-1, with TRBD2 matching over 12 bases. Germline CDR1 reads GTSNPN; CDR2 reads SVGIG (reference sequence). The CDR3 loop spans 16 amino acids. The V gene end was trimmed by 2 bases and the J gene end by 5 bases; junction bases not matched to a gene: 7. The CDR3 DNA is TGTGCCTGGAGTCTGTGGACTAGCGGGGCCAACAATGAGCAGTTCTTC. This translates into CAWSLWTSGANNEQFF.

The sample holds a few counts of this clonotype. The rearrangement uses TRBV15 and TRBJ2-5, with 7 bases aligning to TRBD1. Trimming removed 6 bases from V and 1 base from J; junction bases left unmatched: 5. Germline CDR1 reads LNHNV; CDR2 reads YYDKDF (reference sequence). This CDR3 has 14 amino acids. As DNA, the CDR3 is TGTGCCACCAGTGAGACAGGGTTCCAAGAGACCCAGTACTTC. Amino acid sequence: CATSETGFQETQYF.

A few counts support this clonotype. The CDR3 DNA follows: TGCAGTGCTAGAGGCGAAGGGGGCAATGAGCAGTTCTTC. Translating gives CSARGEGGNEQFF. The rearrangement uses TRBV20-1 and TRBJ2-1; TRBD1 is a possible D gene (6 bases). V lost 1 base to trimming and J lost 6 bases, with 10 bases between them. The CDR3 covers 13 residues. From germline, CDR1 is DFQATT and CDR2 SNEGSKA (reference sequence).

This clonotype was seen a few times. V is TRBV3-1 and J is TRBJ2-7; TRBD1 is a possible D gene (5 bases). Trimming removed 0 bases from V and 1 base from J, with 10 bases in between. Germline-derived CDR1 and CDR2 are LGHDT and YNNKEL (reference sequence). The CDR3 is 15 residues long. Here the CDR3 reads CASSQDPAGSYEQYF. The CDR3 nucleotides are TGTGCCAGCAGCCAAGATCCCGCAGGGTCCTACGAGCAGTACTTC.

This clonotype was found a few times. The chain is built from TRBV5-6 and TRBJ1-4, with D possibly matching TRBD1 (5 bases). The CDR3 length is 16 residues. Trimming stripped 1 base from V and 8 bases from J, with 18 bases between. In germline, CDR1 is SGHDT, CDR2 YYEEEE. The CDR3 region has the DNA TGTGCCAGCAGCTTGAGAGGGACCTCGCTAAGAGAAAAACTGTTTTTT. It translates to CASSLRGTSLREKLFF.

The V call is TRBV6-5, the J call TRBJ1-1; TRBD1 is a possible D gene (5 bases). The V end lost 3 bases, the J end lost 2 bases, and 10 bases lay between the germline ends. Germline lookup yields CDR1 MNHEY and CDR2 SVGAGI. The CDR3 spans 14 residues. DNA of the CDR3: TGTGCCAGCAGTTATAGGACACCTAACACTGAAGCTTTCTTT. This encodes CASSYRTPNTEAFF.

For this clonotype: Compared with germline, one end of the junction differs, possibly owing to a read error. The CDR3 loop reads CAGRGGANKQFF. The CDR3 nucleotides are TGTGCCGGCAGAGGGGGGGCAAACAAGCAGTTCTTC. The gene calls are TRBV11-2 and TRBJ2-1; weak D call: TRBD2 (7 bases). This CDR3 region has 12 residues. CDR1 is SGHAT, CDR2 FQNNGV, per germline.

This clonotype was counted only a few times. The V gene is TRBV29-1, the J gene TRBJ2-3; 8 bases map to TRBD1. The CDR3 consists of 16 residues. Germline V gene sequence: CDR1 SQVTM, CDR2 ANQGSEA. With V trimmed by 4 bases and J by 6 bases, 15 bases remained unmatched. CDR3 region: CSVVRASGGLGDTQYF. The CDR3 nucleotides are TGCAGCGTTGTCCGGGCGTCAGGGGGCCTTGGGGATACGCAGTATTTT.

The rearrangement joins TRBV12-3 or TRBV12-4 to TRBJ1-1; tentative D call: TRBD1 (5 bases). V shed 5 bases and J shed 2 bases, with 15 bases lying between them. CDR3 length equals 15 residues. In nucleotides, the CDR3 is TGTGCCAGCAGTGTCACGGGGCCGCCAAACACTGAAGCTTTCTTT. Its protein product is CASSVTGPPNTEAFF.

The V and J genes are TRBV21-1 and TRBJ2-7; TRBD2, the table's D call, was not compared with the DNA. TRBV21-1 corresponds to a pseudogene. The CDR3 extends over 17 amino acids. DNA of the CDR3: TGTGCCAGCAGCAAAGGGGGTAGCGGGGCCGACTCCTACGAGCAGTACTTC. Translating it yields CASSKGGSGADSYEQYF.